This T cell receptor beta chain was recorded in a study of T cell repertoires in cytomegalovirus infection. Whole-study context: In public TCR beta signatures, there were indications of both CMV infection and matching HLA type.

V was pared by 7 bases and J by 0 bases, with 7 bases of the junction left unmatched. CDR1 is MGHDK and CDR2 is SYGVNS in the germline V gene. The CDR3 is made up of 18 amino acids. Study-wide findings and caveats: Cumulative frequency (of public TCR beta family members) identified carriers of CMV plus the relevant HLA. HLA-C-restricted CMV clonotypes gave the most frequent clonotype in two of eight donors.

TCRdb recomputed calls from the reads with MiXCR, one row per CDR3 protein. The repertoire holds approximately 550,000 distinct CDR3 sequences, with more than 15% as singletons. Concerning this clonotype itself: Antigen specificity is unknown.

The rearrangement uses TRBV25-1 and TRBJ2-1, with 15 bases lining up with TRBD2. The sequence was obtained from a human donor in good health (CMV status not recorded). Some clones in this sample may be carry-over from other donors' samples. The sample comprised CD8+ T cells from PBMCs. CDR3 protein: CASIPGTSGGSSYNEQFF. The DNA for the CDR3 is TGTGCCAGCATCCCGGGGACTAGCGGGGGGAGCTCCTACAATGAGCAGTTCTTC.